This TCR beta chain was retrieved from a study of vaccination effects on CD4 cells after COVID-19. Prior to sequencing, the ViraFEST assay stimulated PBMC with viral peptide pools, which expanded the antigen-specific CD4+ T cells. Following an approximately ten-day culture, CD4+ T cells were purified. As their vaccination, participants received two doses of either BNT162b2 or mRNA-1273. Both day 3 and day 7 saw half the medium replaced with IL-2 medium. Worth noting for this clone: Its target is not known.

The table came from immunoSEQ multiplex PCR; TCRdb's copy has only in-frame clones and leaves some out. This sample yields tens of thousands of clones, of which 72% are seen a single time; roughly 12% belongs to the top ten. The receptor was derived from a human donor who received a COVID-19 vaccine. Specimen: CD4+ T cells from PBMCs cultured with HCoV-229E spike peptides, collected after COVID-19 vaccination.

The CDR3 nucleotides read TGCGCCAGCAGCCCCTCCACTAGCGGGATCACAGATACGCAGTATTTT. Translation gives CASSPSTSGITDTQYF. The V call is TRBV5-1, the J call TRBJ2-3; 10 bases line up with TRBD2. The CDR3 runs to 16 residues. CDR1 and CDR2 from the germline V gene are SGHRS and YFSETQ. The J segment lost 2 bases and the V segment lost 4 bases, leaving 7 bases of the junction unmatched.